This TCR beta chain was identified in a study of T-cell memory formation after mild COVID-19 (dated by TCRdb to about 2021). About the full investigation: TCR sequence clusters from the two donors were found to be largely donor specific. In two donors, T-cell clones that expanded and contracted after mild COVID-19 were tracked by sequencing TCRalpha and TCRbeta repertoires over time. The cohort was made up of two young adult volunteers, one female and one male, who were previously healthy.

The instrument was an Illumina NovaSeq 6000. TCRalpha and TCRbeta cDNA libraries were built by 5'RACE with constant-segment primers, adding sample barcodes and unique molecular identifiers. RNA was extracted from every sample with Trizol reagent. Library amplification was performed in two PCR steps, and a second sample barcode and Illumina TruSeq adapters were introduced in the second step. Libraries were sequenced on an Illumina NovaSeq with 2 x 150 bp paired-end reads. As for how the authors treated the data: With migec v1.2.7, reads were demultiplexed and then collapsed into UMI-guided consensus sequences. With mixcr v2.1.11, UMI consensuses were aligned to TRA and TRB V and J templates and assembled into clonotypes. Expanded or contracted clonotypes were those called significant by both edgeR and NoisET, with noise models trained on biological replicates. For edgeR calls, the cutoffs were a false discovery rate-adjusted p below 0.01 and a log2 fold-change threshold of 1. As an exploratory analysis of dynamics, max-normalized trajectories of the 1000 most abundant clonotypes were examined by PCA with hierarchical clustering. Separately sequenced CD4+ and CD8+ repertoires were used to assign a CD4 or CD8 phenotype to each responding clone. The public reads were quality trimmed at Q25 with fastp and then assembled into clones with MiXCR by TCRdb, keeping productive beta chains. All rows with the same CDR3 protein become a single entry with the most common DNA and genes. For this entry, the V and J calls and clone size follow TCRdb and not the study's own pipeline. The sample table records about 190,000 distinct CDR3 sequences; about 16% of these occur just once. The ten largest clones represent around 2.4% of the sample.

The CDR3 holds 17 amino acids from the cysteine to the phenylalanine. Only the CDR3 part of the read is kept: 51 bases, read in frame from the first base. CDR1 and CDR2 are read off the germline V gene as SGHTA and FQGNSA. V is cut back by 2 bases and J by 0 bases, with 9 bases in the junction unmatched. Overall study outcomes, separate from this receptor: Contracting CD4+ clones were located mainly in the CM and EM memory subsets, whereas CD8+ clones were found to be enriched in EMRA. Some responding clones were detected in pre-infection memory, suggesting pre-existing cross-reactive memory T cells joined the SARS-CoV-2 response. The study included only a couple of mild cases, and larger cohorts that include severe cases with pre-infection samples were judged to be necessary. Clones that contracted from day 15 to 85 showed balanced CD4/CD8 phenotypes, whereas a second wave of clones that expanded from day 15 to 37 leaned towards CD4+. SARS-CoV-2 specificity of the second-wave clones peaking on day 37 was not confirmed.

PBMCs were isolated by Ficoll-Paque density gradient centrifugation. This clonotype was seen more than once but under ten times. Its cognate antigen has yet to be identified. One base away there is no much larger clone; base qualities are not given. This receptor was identified in an adult woman who had mild COVID-19 (a few samples of this study predate the infection). The sample titles of this study are shuffled in the database, so cell type and time point are left out; the donor was told from shared clones. Recombination joined TRBV7-2 with TRBJ1-2; TRBD1 matches 7 bases in the middle. Sequenced material: PBMCs or a T cell subset sorted from them (not recorded which). The CDR3 amino acid sequence is: CASSLRQGVISNYGYTF. At the DNA level, the sequence is TGTGCCAGCAGCTTACGACAGGGCGTAATTTCTAACTATGGCTACACCTTC.